These 28 T cell receptor beta chains share one sample of origin, sequenced in a study of blood T cell repertoires in COVID-19. Using immunoSEQ multiplex PCR, the repertoire was profiled, and TCRdb retains in-frame clones only, with some absent. The sample has about 180,000 clones, approximately 86% seen once. The specimen was peripheral blood. These receptors originate from a man between 60 and 70 years old with COVID-19, enrolled during active disease.

This chain links TRBV19 with TRBJ1-5; weak D call: TRBD1 (6 bases). The V and J ends lost 11 bases and 3 bases respectively, with 14 bases between them. The germline V gene encodes CDR1 LNHDA and CDR2 SQIVND (reference sequence). CDR3 length: 13 amino acids. The CDR3 DNA is TGTGCCGGGTCCACAGGGTACAATCAGCCCCAGCATTTT. Protein sequence: CAGSTGYNQPQHF.

This clone showed up just a few times. The genes are TRBV19 and TRBJ1-4; perhaps TRBD1 as D (5 bases). Germline V gene data show CDR1 as LNHDA and CDR2 as SQIVND (reference sequence). The CDR3 consists of 17 residues. Between the trimmed V and J ends, which lost 7 bases and 0 bases, there was a span of 18 bases. The CDR3 reads CASNPRRTGATNEKLFF. Here the CDR3 DNA reads TGTGCCAGTAACCCACGCCGGACGGGGGCAACTAATGAAAAACTGTTTTTT.

The rearrangement links TRBV7-9 to TRBJ1-2; D not certain. V lost 4 bases to trimming and J lost 3 bases, with 21 bases between them. Germline CDR1 reads SEHNR; CDR2 reads FQNEAQ (reference sequence). The CDR3 consists of 17 residues. The CDR3 sequence: CASSSRGSGIWDYGYTF. DNA of the CDR3: TGTGCCAGCAGCTCCCGCGGCAGCGGAATTTGGGACTATGGCTACACCTTC.

The chain recombines TRBV15 with TRBJ1-5; D is undetermined. Germline CDR1 and CDR2: LNHNV and YYDKDF (reference sequence). This CDR3 has 15 amino acids. Trimming pared 0 bases from V and 5 bases from J, leaving 11 bases between. The CDR3 spells CATSRDVAEDQPQHF. CDR3 coding DNA: TGTGCCACCAGCAGAGATGTGGCGGAAGATCAGCCCCAGCATTTT.

In its sample, this clone was seen once. The J gene is TRBJ1-1, the V gene TRBV11-2; D remains ambiguous. Looked up from germline, CDR1 is SGHAT and CDR2 is FQNNGV. Trimming took 3 bases from V and 11 from J, leaving 22 bases between them. The CDR3 spans 15 residues. The CDR3: CASSLMPGGSVGAFF. The CDR3 DNA sequence: TGTGCCAGCAGCTTGATGCCCGGAGGGTCGGTGGGGGCTTTCTTT.

The chain carries TRBV19 and TRBJ2-4; D gene uncertain. The V end lost 7 bases, the J end lost 0 bases, and 10 bases lay between the germline ends. Germline lookup yields CDR1 LNHDA and CDR2 SQIVND (reference sequence). This CDR3 is 14 amino acids long. CDR3 residues: CASNQSLAKNIQYF. Written as DNA, the CDR3 is TGTGCCAGTAATCAATCACTAGCCAAAAACATTCAGTACTTC.

The V call is TRBV18, the J call TRBJ1-2, with 8 nucleotides matching TRBD1. CDR3 size: 15 residues. The V and J ends lost 3 bases and 4 bases, in that order; junction bases with no gene match: 7. The germline V gene encodes CDR1 KGHSH and CDR2 LQKENI. The CDR3: CASSPIPTGGYGYTF. The CDR3 nucleotides read TGTGCCAGCTCACCTATACCAACAGGGGGCTATGGCTACACCTTC. The entire variable domain, with the rest obtained from reference TRBV18 and TRBJ1-2, is as follows: NAGVMQNPRHLVRRRGQEARLRCSPMKGHSHVYWYRQLPEEGLKFMVYLQKENIIDESGMPKERFSAEFPKEGPSILRIQQVVRGDSAAYFCASSPIPTGGYGYTFGSGTRLTVV.

V is TRBV6-5 and J is TRBJ2-5; 12 nucleotides agree with TRBD2. The junction had 7 bases not matched to a gene; V was cut back by 6 bases and J by 5 bases. The CDR3 spans 15 residues. Looked up from germline, CDR1 is MNHEY and CDR2 is SVGAGI. The CDR3 protein is CASRGLAGGYETQYF. CDR3 DNA: TGTGCCAGCAGAGGGCTAGCGGGAGGGTATGAGACCCAGTACTTC.

In this sample, this clone turned up once. DNA of the CDR3: TGTGCCAGCAGTTTTGGGCCCAAGTCTGGCTACACCTTC. Residues: CASSFGPKSGYTF. This chain connects TRBV12-3 or TRBV12-4 to TRBJ1-2, with D uncertain. V was cut by 3 bases and J by 7 bases, with 12 bases left in between. This CDR3 region has 13 residues.

The chain uses TRBV2 and TRBJ2-1; TRBD1 agrees at 7 bases. Germline values: CDR1 SNHLY, CDR2 FYNNEI. The junction had 10 bases not matched to a gene; V was cut back by 6 bases and J by 8 bases. The CDR3 length is 14 residues. CDR3 bases: TGTGCCAGCAGGGAAAAGACAGGGAGCGATGAGCAGTTCTTC. This encodes CASREKTGSDEQFF.

This clone was seen only a few times. CDR3 sequence (DNA): TGTGCCTCCGGGACAGGGTTGAACACTGAAGCTTTCTTT. Encoded protein: CASGTGLNTEAFF. V gene TRBV6-5 combines with J gene TRBJ1-1, with 9 bases lining up with TRBD1. Losses at the gene ends were 11 bases for V and 0 bases for J; bases not matched to a gene: 4. Germline assignment: CDR1 MNHEY and CDR2 SVGAGI. This CDR3 spans 13 amino acids.

The rearrangement links TRBV6-4 to TRBJ2-3; D possibly corresponds to TRBD2 (5 bases). This CDR3 is 14 amino acids long. CDR1 is MRHNA and CDR2 is SNTAGT in the germline V gene. V lost 7 bases to trimming and J lost 2 bases, with 13 bases between them. CDR3 amino acids: CASKVSGNTDTQYF. CDR3 coding DNA: TGTGCCAGCAAAGTCAGCGGAAACACAGATACGCAGTATTTT.

This clone was detected once. J is TRBJ2-2 and V is TRBV27; 8 bases are a match to TRBD1. The trim removed 5 bases at V and 2 bases at J, leaving 10 bases unmatched. This CDR3 contains 17 residues. Germline V lookup: CDR1 MNHEY, CDR2 SMNVEV (reference sequence). The chain's CDR3 is CASSPGTGSVNTGELFF. For the CDR3, the DNA is TGTGCCAGCAGTCCCGGGACAGGTTCCGTCAACACCGGGGAGCTGTTTTTT.

This clone was counted a single time. J is TRBJ2-2 and V is TRBV6-1; D is uncertain. This CDR3 region has 16 residues. V was trimmed by 3 bases and J by 1 base, leaving 12 bases between them. Per germline, CDR1 MNHNS and CDR2 SASEGT. DNA of the CDR3: TGTGCCAGCAGTGATTTTCTTCAGGTGAACACCGGGGAGCTGTTTTTT. Amino acids: CASSDFLQVNTGELFF.

The chain couples TRBV2 to TRBJ1-6; 11 positions match TRBD1. Germline V CDR1 and CDR2: SNHLY, FYNNEI. CDR3 length: 16 residues. V dropped 6 bases and J dropped 4; count of bases not matched to a gene: 5. Written as DNA, the CDR3 is TGTGCCAGCAGCCAAGGACAGGGGGCTTATAATTCACCCCTCCACTTT. Translated: CASSQGQGAYNSPLHF.

This rearrangement joins TRBV18 to TRBJ1-4; D is possibly TRBD1 (5 bases). Trimming removed 2 bases at V and 3 bases at J, with 10 bases between. The CDR3 totals 15 residues. Looked up from germline, CDR1 is KGHSH and CDR2 is LQKENI. CDR3 sequence: CASSPNSGSNEKLFF. The CDR3 nucleotides are TGTGCCAGCTCACCAAACTCAGGGTCTAATGAAAAACTGTTTTTT.

The V gene is TRBV7-2, the J gene TRBJ2-7; 9 nucleotides match TRBD2. Germline loops: CDR1 SGHTA, CDR2 FQGNSA. With V trimmed by 1 base and J by 5 bases, 6 bases remained unmatched. The CDR3 is 15 residues long. The DNA of the CDR3 is TGTGCCAGCAGCTTAGTTCTAGCGGGGTCCCACGAGCAGTACTTC. Residues: CASSLVLAGSHEQYF.

V gene TRBV7-9 combines with J gene TRBJ1-2, with a weak D call TRBD1 (5 bases). V dropped 1 base and J dropped 8 bases, with 11 bases sitting between them. The germline V gene encodes CDR1 SEHNR and CDR2 FQNEAQ (reference sequence). The CDR3 runs to 13 residues. The CDR3 spells CASSLVGVGGYTF. Here the CDR3 DNA reads TGTGCCAGCAGCTTAGTAGGGGTTGGGGGCTACACCTTC. Filled out from reference TRBV7-9 and TRBJ1-2, the complete variable domain reads DTGVSQNPRHKITKRGQNVTFRCDPISEHNRLYWYRQTLGQGPEFLTYFQNEAQLEKSRLLSDRFSAERPKGSFSTLEIQRTEQGDSAMYLCASSLVGVGGYTFGSGTRLTVV.

A note on this clone: The sample contains more than one DNA sequence encoding this CDR3. The genes are TRBV9 and TRBJ1-3; D is unresolved. The V end lost 0 bases, the J end lost 0 bases, and 10 bases lay between the germline ends. From germline, CDR1 is SGDLS and CDR2 YYNGEE. The CDR3 is 16 residues long. CDR3 sequence (DNA): TGTGCCAGCAGCGTAGTTCCCGGAGGCTCTGGAAACACCATATATTTT. As protein: CASSVVPGGSGNTIYF.

This clone was seen a single time. The genes are TRBV6-2 or TRBV6-3 and TRBJ2-3, with TRBD2 identical over 11 bases. Germline values: CDR1 MNHEY, CDR2 SVGEGT. The V and J ends lost 6 bases and 5 bases, in that order; junction bases with no gene match: 16. The CDR3 is 18 residues long. The CDR3 here is CASSPLRGLAGQRDTQYF. Here the CDR3 DNA reads TGTGCCAGCAGCCCTCTTAGAGGACTAGCGGGTCAAAGAGATACGCAGTATTTT.

The chain has TRBV4-3 and TRBJ1-3; TRBD1 aligns across 9 bases. This CDR3 spans 16 amino acids. Trimming removed 0 bases from V and 4 bases from J; junction bases left unmatched: 4. Germline V lookup: CDR1 LGHNA, CDR2 YSLEER. The CDR3 DNA follows: TGCGCCAGCAGCCAAGATGTGGGGACAGGGGGAAACACCATATATTTT. Translating it yields CASSQDVGTGGNTIYF.

The chain combines TRBV7-2 with TRBJ1-3, with D perhaps matching TRBD1 (5 bases). Germline CDR1 and CDR2: SGHTA and FQGNSA. V lost 5 bases, J lost 0 bases, and 14 bases lay in between. The CDR3 extends over 16 amino acids. Here the CDR3 DNA reads TGTGCCAGCAGCCCGACGGACATCAGCTCTGGAAACACCATATATTTT. Its protein product is CASSPTDISSGNTIYF.

CDR3 region: CASSDGAVTQYF. The CDR3 region has the DNA TGTGCCAGCAGTGATGGGGCGGTTACGCAGTATTTT. This sequence joins TRBV25-1 and TRBJ2-3, with D perhaps TRBD1 (5 bases). V lost 3 bases and J 8 bases, leaving 9 bases between the germline ends. This CDR3 is 12 amino acids long. From germline, CDR1 is MGHDK and CDR2 SYGVNS.

This chain connects TRBV18 to TRBJ1-1, with 8 bases that match TRBD1. Germline V gene sequence: CDR1 KGHSH, CDR2 LQKENI. There are 15 residues in the CDR3. V gave up 3 bases and J gave up 0 bases; unmatched junction bases: 3. CDR3: CASSPTQGVNTEAFF. CDR3 sequence (DNA): TGTGCCAGCTCACCTACACAGGGGGTGAACACTGAAGCTTTCTTT.

This chain uses TRBV4-1 with TRBJ1-6; D is possibly TRBD1 (6 bases). The CDR3 length is 17 residues. V shed 1 base and J shed 7 bases, with 17 bases lying between them. Germline V gene lookup returns CDR1 MGHRA and CDR2 YSYEKL. CDR3 DNA: TGCGCCAGCAGCCAAGGGGGGCCAGTTTCTACGAATTCACCCCTCCACTTT. Amino acids: CASSQGGPVSTNSPLHF.

The genes are TRBV7-2 and TRBJ2-7, with 7 bases matching TRBD2. V gave up 3 bases and J gave up 7 bases; unmatched junction bases: 6. Germline V gene data show CDR1 as SGHTA and CDR2 as FQGNSA. The CDR3 spans 13 residues. CDR3 sequence reads: CASSLGGPKEQYF. The CDR3 DNA sequence: TGTGCCAGCAGCTTGGGAGGGCCGAAAGAGCAGTACTTC.

The table lists this clone with a count of one. V and J are TRBV5-1 and TRBJ1-1, with 7 bases matching TRBD1. The V gene end was trimmed by 3 bases and the J gene end by 0 bases; junction bases not matched to a gene: 5. This CDR3 has 15 amino acids. Germline lookup yields CDR1 SGHRS and CDR2 YFSETQ. CDR3 DNA sequence: TGCGCCAGCAGCTCGGGACAGAACATGAACACTGAAGCTTTCTTT. Translating gives CASSSGQNMNTEAFF.

The chain is built from TRBV19 and TRBJ1-5, with 8 bases that match TRBD1. This CDR3 is 14 amino acids long. Trimming at V came to 1 base and at J to 9 bases, leaving 5 bases not matched to a gene. Germline CDR1 LNHDA, CDR2 SQIVND (reference sequence). DNA of the CDR3: TGTGCCAGTAGTATAGGACAGGGGCTCGGGCCCCAGCATTTT. Protein sequence: CASSIGQGLGPQHF.